The next 15 T cell receptor beta chains were all read from a single sample in a study of radiotherapy plus CTLA-4 blockade in lung cancer (dated by TCRdb to 2016 to 2019). Library preparation used the immunoSEQ multiplex PCR assay. TCRdb carries this immuneACCESS record with in-frame sequences only. Its versions omit some clonotypes, under half of them owing to an unresolved V gene in the studies checked, with the rest unexplained. Present in this sample are 85,000 to 90,000 clones, more than 85% of which were seen just once. Roughly 17% of the sample rests with the top ten. Specimen: peripheral blood, collected from a patient treated with radiotherapy plus ipilimumab. The source is a human donor with non-small cell lung cancer that progressed on radiotherapy plus ipilimumab.

The V call is TRBV27, the J call TRBJ1-2; 8 nucleotides align to TRBD1. CDR1 is MNHEY and CDR2 is SMNVEV in the germline V gene (reference sequence). CDR3 length equals 12 residues. J lost 2 bases, V lost 10 bases, and 3 bases had no gene match. The CDR3 DNA sequence: TGTGCCACAGGGGGCGACAACTATGGCTACACCTTC. Protein: CATGGDNYGYTF.

This chain connects TRBV9 to TRBJ1-3; 10 bases agree with TRBD1. Germline-derived CDR1 and CDR2 are SGDLS and YYNGEE. The length of the CDR3 is 16 residues. V lost 4 bases, J lost 2 bases, and 6 bases stayed unmatched. The DNA for the CDR3 is TGTGCCAGCAGCCCTCTGGGGACAGGGGCTGGAAACACCATATATTTT. This codes for CASSPLGTGAGNTIYF. Complete variable domain (other parts from reference TRBV9 and TRBJ1-3): DSGVTQTPKHLITATGQRVTLRCSPRSGDLSVYWYQQSLDQGLQFLIQYYNGEERAKGNILERFSAQQFPDLHSELNLSSLELGDSALYFCASSPLGTGAGNTIYFGEGSWLTVV.

This sequence joins TRBV5-1 and TRBJ1-4; D might be TRBD1 (6 bases). V lost 0 bases and J 8 bases, leaving 14 bases between the germline ends. CDR1 and CDR2 (germline): SGHRS, YFSETQ. The length of the CDR3 is 15 residues. The CDR3 loop reads CASSLGRGPGEKLFF. The CDR3 coding sequence is TGCGCCAGCAGCTTGGGGCGGGGGCCGGGGGAAAAACTGTTTTTT.

The gene calls are TRBV19 and TRBJ2-5, with D possibly being TRBD2 (6 bases). CDR1 LNHDA and CDR2 SQIVND come from the germline V gene (reference sequence). Trimming removed 3 bases from V and 1 base from J, with 9 bases in between. This CDR3 region has 14 residues. CDR3 nucleotides: TGTGCCAGTAGTATTTGGGGGGTCCAAGAGACCCAGTACTTC. It specifies CASSIWGVQETQYF.

The rearrangement joins TRBV6-5 to TRBJ1-2; TRBD1 matches 11 bases. CDR1 and CDR2 from the germline V gene are MNHEY and SVGAGI. This CDR3 comprises 16 residues. V lost 1 base, J lost 4 bases, and 5 bases stayed unmatched. This CDR3 reads CASSYLRTGGGYGYTF. CDR3 DNA: TGTGCCAGCAGTTACTTGCGGACAGGGGGCGGCTATGGCTACACCTTC.

This chain uses TRBV28 with TRBJ1-1, with D tentatively TRBD1 (6 bases). The CDR3 is 14 residues long. In germline, CDR1 is MDHEN, CDR2 SYDVKM. V lost 5 bases to trimming and J lost 11 bases, with 21 bases between them. The CDR3 is CASSPGQPRTEAFF. The CDR3 bases are TGTGCCAGCAGTCCCGGACAGCCAAGGACGGAGGCTTTCTTT.

The chain recombines TRBV7-8 with TRBJ1-1; TRBD1 might be the D (5 bases). CDR3 length: 15 residues. CDR1 SGHVS and CDR2 FQNEAQ come from the germline V gene. Trimming left V 2 bases short and J 5 bases short, with 15 bases between. The CDR3 protein is CASSLNSGGGTEAFF. As DNA, the CDR3 is TGTGCCAGCAGCTTAAATTCTGGGGGAGGGACTGAAGCTTTCTTT.

This rearrangement joins TRBV4-3 to TRBJ2-1, with 10 bases identical to TRBD2. The CDR3 length is 16 residues. V gave up 0 bases and J gave up 4 bases; unmatched junction bases: 3. Germline V gene lookup returns CDR1 LGHNA and CDR2 YSLEER. CDR3 DNA sequence: TGCGCCAGCAGCCAAGATCTAGCGGGAGAGTACAATGAGCAGTTCTTC. As protein: CASSQDLAGEYNEQFF.

The chain joins TRBV27 to TRBJ2-5; TRBD1 agrees at 8 bases. Germline V gives CDR1 MNHEY, CDR2 SMNVEV (reference sequence). V dropped 1 base and J dropped 0; count of bases not matched to a gene: 7. The CDR3 runs to 17 residues. The CDR3 bases are TGTGCCAGCAGTTTATTGGGGGACAGGACGTACCAAGAGACCCAGTACTTC. It yields the protein CASSLLGDRTYQETQYF.

The chain carries TRBV7-2 and TRBJ2-7; 8 positions agree with TRBD2. The CDR3 runs 15 residues. The ends lost 4 bases at V and 4 bases at J; junction bases unmatched: 9. Germline V gives CDR1 SGHTA, CDR2 FQGNSA. The CDR3 DNA is TGTGCCAGCAGCTCTTCCCCGGGGGGGCGGTACGAGCAGTACTTC. Translation: CASSSSPGGRYEQYF.

The gene calls are TRBV11-2 and TRBJ1-2; no clear D gene. The length of the CDR3 is 13 residues. Germline lookup yields CDR1 SGHAT and CDR2 FQNNGV. Trimming shortened V by 5 bases and J by 8 bases, and 15 bases separated the two germline ends. The CDR3 spells CASSQSGVGGYTF. DNA for the CDR3: TGTGCCAGCAGCCAAAGCGGGGTTGGAGGCTACACCTTC. The full variable domain, its missing parts supplied by reference TRBV11-2 and TRBJ1-2, is EAGVAQSPRYKIIEKRQSVAFWCNPISGHATLYWYQQILGQGPKLLIQFQNNGVVDDSQLPKDRFSAERLKGVDSTLKIQPAKLEDSAVYLCASSQSGVGGYTFGSGTRLTVV.

The V call is TRBV5-4, the J call TRBJ1-4; 10 bases are shared with TRBD1. J was trimmed by 5 bases and V by 4 bases; bases with no gene match: 2. This CDR3 is built from 14 residues. Germline V gene lookup returns CDR1 SGHNT and CDR2 YYREEE (reference sequence). CDR3: CASSMDRGNEKLFF. The CDR3 DNA sequence: TGTGCCAGCAGCATGGACAGGGGGAATGAAAAACTGTTTTTT.

The rearrangement joins TRBV10-1 to TRBJ2-5; D gene unclear. The length of the CDR3 is 15 residues. Germline lookup yields CDR1 WNHNN and CDR2 SYGVQD (reference sequence). V was pared by 3 bases and J by 5 bases, with 16 bases between. Here the CDR3 reads CASSDSWPSGETQYF. Written as DNA, the CDR3 is TGCGCCAGCAGTGATTCTTGGCCCTCCGGGGAGACCCAGTACTTC.

This sequence joins TRBV5-1 and TRBJ2-7, with a tentative D call TRBD2 (5 bases). The DNA end is a closer match to TRBJ2-1, so the J assignment may be wrong. The germline gives CDR1 SGHRS, CDR2 YFSETQ. The CDR3 is 14 residues long. The CDR3 bases are TGCGCCAGCAGCGGAGGAGGCTCTTACAATGAGCAGTTCTTC. This gives the protein CASSGGGSYNEQFF.

CDR3 loop: CASSFGGDEQFF. CDR3 nucleotides: TGTGCCAGCAGCTTTGGCGGGGATGAGCAGTTCTTC. The rearrangement joins TRBV7-9 to TRBJ2-1, with a weak D call TRBD2 (6 bases). Trimming took 3 bases from V and 8 from J, leaving 8 bases between them. Germline assignment: CDR1 SEHNR and CDR2 FQNEAQ (reference sequence). The CDR3 is 12 amino acids.